This T cell receptor (beta chain) came from a study of radiation and T cells in renal cell carcinoma (dated by TCRdb to the early 2020s). Describing the broader study: TCR beta sequencing covered some 55 samples in total, comprising some 26 tumors and some 27 peripheral blood samples. The final blood draw took place at 4 weeks after radiation, the same time as nephrectomy. In the 40 to 60 samples combined, several million unique CDR3 nucleotide sequences were found, encoding 2 million to 3 million unique CDR3 amino acid sequences.

About this clone itself: Its antigen is currently not known. Base qualities were left out, and no much larger clone turns up one base away.

V and J lose 2 bases and 4 bases, and a span of 11 bases separates them. CDR1 and CDR2, per the germline V gene (reference sequence), are LNHDA and SQIVND. There are 14 amino acids in the CDR3, from cysteine to phenylalanine inclusive. Kept here is only the CDR3 DNA, which spans 42 bases and is read in frame from base 1. Following the manufacturer's recommendations, the immunoSEQ kit was used to generate TCR beta libraries from genomic DNA. To prepare the libraries, a first multiplex PCR with proprietary primers was run, followed by a second PCR that added unique barcodes, and a bead cleanup was done after each round. Each sample batch included a kit-provided positive control reaction and a negative control reaction. The final libraries were assessed on an Agilent 4200 TapeStation D1000 ScreenTape, pooled by volume, and quantified by qPCR. Sequencing was performed on an Illumina NextSeq500 with a MidOutput 150-cycle cartridge, and 156 Read1 and 15 Index1 cycles were run with kit custom primers. The pooled library was loaded at around 1.1 pM, and about 20% PhiX control was spiked in. The source study handled its data this way. The vendor-processed data were analyzed in R, and a clonotype was defined as all T cells that share the same CDR3 nucleotide sequence. In the clone abundance analyses, frequencies in each sample were normalized to that sample's 10,000 most abundant clones. Public T cell clones, which averaged fewer than five per sample, were removed prior to analysis. A difference in abundance of at least 32-fold between compartments was used to define tumor-enriched and baseline blood-enriched clonotypes. A beta-binomial differential abundance model was used to identify clonotypes that expanded or contracted between blood time points. Similarity between tumor and blood repertoires was quantified using the Baroni-Urbani and Buser coefficient, and groups were compared with two-tailed Wilcoxon tests in R. Entries here come from immuneACCESS through TCRdb and include only in-frame sequences with V and J called. Some clones fail to appear in such tables; in the studies checked, an unresolved V gene covers under half of the shortfall, and the cause of the remainder is unknown. The V and J calls and clone size come from that table; D and trimming were worked out from the DNA. The sample table contains fewer than 200,000 clones; only one count was recorded for 88% of them. The ten most abundant clones make up around 10% of the sample.

The time point tag for this specimen amounts to: blood 4 weeks post-SBRT, at nephrectomy. This sample's treatment or condition label indicates: 15 Gy SBRT to primary tumor, nephrectomy 4 weeks later. The samples were obtained from a clinical trial, where primary renal cell carcinomas were treated with 15 Gy stereotactic body radiation therapy and then removed by nephrectomy 4 weeks afterward. Serial peripheral blood from radiation-treated patients was sampled at baseline, 2 weeks and 4 weeks after SBRT to track tumor-enriched clonotypes. All patients had renal cell carcinoma with clear cell pathology. Genomic DNA for TCR sequencing was prepared using the QIAamp DNA Blood Mini Kit (Qiagen). Samples were included in the analyses only if all quality control checks were passed. Summary of the overall study and its limitations: In blood, the top tumor clonotypes increased between baseline and 2 weeks post-radiation and then shrank by 4 weeks, which suggests that tumor-resident clones expanded only transiently. Because pretreatment tumor biopsies were not available, the study could not determine whether clonotypes were already present within the tumor at baseline. Tracking of blood repertoire dynamics stopped at approximately 4 weeks after treatment, with no follow-up past that point. The single-armed trial design could not address effects of radiation dose or scheduling on the TCR repertoire.

The chain uses TRBV19 and TRBJ1-1; perhaps TRBD1 is the D gene, with 5 bases matching. The TCR originated in a woman between 45 and 65 years old with renal cell carcinoma. The specimen comprised blood, sampled from a patient whose treatment included radiotherapy and nephrectomy. The CDR3 region reads CASSIRGLATEAFF. The DNA reads TGTGCCAGTAGTATACGGGGCCTGGCCACTGAAGCTTTCTTT.